This T cell receptor beta chain is drawn from a study of untreated major depressive disorder. Study conclusions and caveats: Depressed patients' CD4+ T cells carried increased TRBV05-01 (Vbeta 5.1) usage versus control CD4+ T cells.

This clone was counted once. Its antigen remains unidentified. Between the trimmed V and J ends, which lost 0 bases and 2 bases, there was a span of 8 bases. In germline, CDR1 is SGHRS, CDR2 YFSETQ. This CDR3 is built from 14 residues. Libraries were prepared by immunoSEQ multiplex PCR; TCRdb keeps only in-frame clonotypes and omits some of them. The table has roughly 13,000 clones, under 95% seen once. Around 94% CD4+ purity was typical by flow cytometry. The TCR was taken from a woman in her twenties or thirties with major depressive disorder. This chain connects TRBV5-1 to TRBJ2-5; D is possibly TRBD2 (5 bases). Source material: CD4+ T cells from PBMCs. The CDR3 sequence is CASSLERPQETQYF. CDR3 sequence (DNA): TGCGCCAGCAGCTTGGAGCGGCCTCAAGAGACCCAGTACTTC.